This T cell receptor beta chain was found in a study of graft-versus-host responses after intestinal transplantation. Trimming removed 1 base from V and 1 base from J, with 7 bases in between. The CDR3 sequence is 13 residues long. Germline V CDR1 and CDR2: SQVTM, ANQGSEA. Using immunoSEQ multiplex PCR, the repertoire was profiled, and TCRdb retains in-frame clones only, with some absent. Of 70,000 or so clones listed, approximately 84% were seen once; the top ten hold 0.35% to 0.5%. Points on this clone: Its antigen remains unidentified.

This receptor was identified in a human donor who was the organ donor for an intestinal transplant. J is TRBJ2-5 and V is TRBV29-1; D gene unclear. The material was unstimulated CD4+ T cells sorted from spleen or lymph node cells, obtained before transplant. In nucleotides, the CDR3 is TGCAGCGTTGAAGTTCCATCCCAAGAGACCCAGTACTTC. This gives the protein CSVEVPSQETQYF. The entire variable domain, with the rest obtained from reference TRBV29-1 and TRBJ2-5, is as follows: SAVISQKPSRDICQRGTSLTIQCQVDSQVTMMFWYRQQPGQSLTLIATANQGSEATYESGFVIDKFPISRPNLTFSTLTVSNMSPEDSSIYLCSVEVPSQETQYFGPGTRLLVL.